This T cell receptor beta chain was obtained from a study of siplizumab effects on memory and regulatory T cells. The table came from immunoSEQ multiplex PCR; TCRdb's copy has only in-frame clones and leaves some out. The sample has 85,000 to 120,000 clones; roughly 92% are singletons. As to this clone: The antigen is not known.

Study findings and constraints: Treg-derived clones made up an average of about 73% of mappable alloreactive CD4+ clones with siplizumab and roughly 25% in controls.

Germline V lookup: CDR1 LGHNA, CDR2 YNFKEQ. This CDR3 contains 19 residues. V lost 4 bases, J lost 2 bases, and 14 bases stayed unmatched. The receptor was isolated from a human donor in good health. The sequencing sample was made of CD4+ T cells sorted from blood. The genes are TRBV4-2 and TRBJ2-5; 12 bases are a match to TRBD2. CDR3 loop: CASSRSGTTGTSGQETQYF. For the CDR3, the DNA is TGTGCCAGCAGCCGTAGCGGGACGACGGGGACTAGCGGGCAAGAGACCCAGTACTTC.